These 22 T cell receptor beta chains came from one sample sequenced in a study of T cells in localized non-small cell lung cancer (dated by TCRdb to 2020 to 2021). The method was the immunoSEQ multiplex PCR assay. This immuneACCESS table, as held by TCRdb, lists in-frame sequences with V and J called but not all clones. Of the missing ones, under half trace to an unresolved V gene in checked studies; the others have no known cause. The sample profile shows about 25,000 clones; about 86% of them were found once. The ten top clones hold around 14% of the sample. The sample here was peripheral blood, taken before any cancer treatment. Receptors originate from a female donor older than 55 with stage I lung adenocarcinoma.

CDR3 bases: TGTGCCAGCAGTGATGAGGGAAATGAGCAGTTCTTC. Amino acid sequence: CASSDEGNEQFF. The V call is TRBV2, the J call TRBJ2-1, with a tentative D call TRBD2 (5 bases). V was pared by 3 bases and J by 7 bases, with 7 bases between. CDR3 length: 12 amino acids. CDR1 is SNHLY and CDR2 is FYNNEI in the germline V gene.

V usage is TRBV29-1 and J usage is TRBJ2-5; 7 bases match TRBD1. The CDR3 totals 12 residues. Unmatched junction bases numbered 3, after V lost 7 bases and J lost 1 base. CDR1 and CDR2 from the germline V gene are SQVTM and ANQGSEA. The CDR3 DNA is TGCAGCGCAAACAGGGGCCAAGAGACCCAGTACTTC. Residues: CSANRGQETQYF.

This clone turned up a few times. This sequence joins TRBV5-6 and TRBJ1-6; 9 bases map to TRBD1. Germline CDR1 reads SGHDT; CDR2 reads YYEEEE. J lost 15 bases, V lost 3 bases, and 10 bases had no gene match. The CDR3 length is 14 residues. CDR3 loop: CASSWDRASSGLHF. The CDR3 DNA sequence: TGTGCCAGCAGCTGGGACAGGGCTTCCTCCGGCCTCCACTTT.

This sequence joins TRBV27 and TRBJ1-2; TRBD1 aligns across 7 bases. This CDR3 spans 15 amino acids. Losses at the gene ends were 2 bases for V and 6 bases for J; bases not matched to a gene: 9. CDR1 and CDR2 (germline): MNHEY, SMNVEV (reference sequence). The CDR3 sequence: CASSLRGLQGDGYTF. The CDR3 DNA sequence: TGTGCCAGCAGTTTAAGGGGGCTACAGGGCGATGGCTACACCTTC.

V gene TRBV7-9 combines with J gene TRBJ2-1, with 10 bases that match TRBD2. Germline assignment: CDR1 SEHNR and CDR2 FQNEAQ (reference sequence). CDR3 size: 15 residues. The J segment lost 8 bases and the V segment lost 4 bases, leaving 8 bases of the junction unmatched. The DNA of the CDR3 is TGTGCCAGCAGCTACCTAGCGGGAGATACATATGAGCAGTTCTTC. This sequence encodes CASSYLAGDTYEQFF. Using reference TRBV7-9 and TRBJ2-1 for the parts outside the CDR3, the full variable domain is DTGVSQNPRHKITKRGQNVTFRCDPISEHNRLYWYRQTLGQGPEFLTYFQNEAQLEKSRLLSDRFSAERPKGSFSTLEIQRTEQGDSAMYLCASSYLAGDTYEQFFGPGTRLTVL.

The V call is TRBV19, the J call TRBJ2-3, with D unresolved. The V end lost 4 bases, the J end lost 2 bases, and 16 bases lay between the germline ends. Germline values: CDR1 LNHDA, CDR2 SQIVND (reference sequence). The CDR3 runs to 16 residues. The CDR3 region is CASSRLRAGSTDTQYF. DNA of the CDR3: TGTGCCAGTAGTAGGCTCCGCGCCGGATCCACAGATACGCAGTATTTT.

The V call is TRBV29-1, the J call TRBJ2-3; 11 nucleotides agree with TRBD2. CDR1 and CDR2 from the germline V gene are SQVTM and ANQGSEA. This CDR3 has 15 residues. Unmatched junction bases numbered 13, after V lost 5 bases and J lost 9 bases. This CDR3 is CSVMTSGALLGTQYF. The CDR3 DNA reads as TGCAGCGTTATGACTAGCGGGGCCCTCCTGGGAACGCAGTATTTT.

The chain combines TRBV25-1 with TRBJ1-4, with D possibly TRBD1 on 5 matching bases. CDR3 length: 15 amino acids. Germline assignment: CDR1 MGHDK and CDR2 SYGVNS. Trimming removed 6 bases at V and 3 bases at J, with 14 bases between. CDR3 coding DNA: TGTGCCAGCAGGGGGCCGGGGTTTTCTAATGAAAAACTGTTTTTT. Translating gives CASRGPGFSNEKLFF. Based on the CDR3 plus reference TRBV25-1 and TRBJ1-4, the full variable domain is EADIYQTPRYLVIGTGKKITLECSQTMGHDKMYWYQQDPGMELHLIHYSYGVNSTEKGDLSSESTVSRIRTEHFPLTLESARPSHTSQYLCASRGPGFSNEKLFFGSGTQLSVL.

The chain has TRBV11-3 and TRBJ2-3; D remains unclear. With 5 bases removed from V and 6 bases from J, the gap between germline ends came to 3 bases. The CDR3 sequence is 10 residues long. The germline V gene encodes CDR1 SGHNT and CDR2 YENEEA. CDR3 protein: CASSGDTQYF. CDR3 DNA: TGTGCCAGCAGCGGTGATACGCAGTATTTT.

The chain joins TRBV4-1 to TRBJ2-1; D is undetermined. V lost 4 bases and J lost 0, with 19 bases in between. The CDR3 totals 18 residues. The V gene's germline CDR1 is MGHRA and CDR2 YSYEKL. The CDR3 coding sequence is TGCGCCAGCAGCCCCTTACACGGTCCGGGTGCCTCCTACAATGAGCAGTTCTTC. Amino acids: CASSPLHGPGASYNEQFF.

The chain links TRBV25-1 to TRBJ2-7, with D possibly being TRBD1 (5 bases). The CDR3 extends over 13 amino acids. Germline loops: CDR1 MGHDK, CDR2 SYGVNS. V lost 4 bases and J 6 bases, leaving 13 bases between the germline ends. DNA for the CDR3: TGTGCCAGCAGTGCGCAGGGAATAGGCGAGCAGTACTTC. This codes for CASSAQGIGEQYF.

V usage is TRBV11-3 and J usage is TRBJ2-7; D is tentatively TRBD1 or TRBD2 (6 bases each). There are 13 residues in the CDR3. Trimming took 5 bases from V and 5 from J, leaving 13 bases between them. The V gene's germline CDR1 is SGHNT and CDR2 YENEEA. CDR3 sequence reads: CASSPSGGDEQYF. CDR3 bases: TGTGCCAGCAGCCCCTCCGGGGGCGACGAGCAGTACTTC.

V is TRBV30 and J is TRBJ1-5; 7 bases line up with TRBD1. This CDR3 is built from 13 residues. CDR1 and CDR2 (germline): GTSNPN, SVGIG (reference sequence). Germline trimming cut 3 bases from V and 7 bases from J; bases unmatched to any gene: 6. Written as DNA, the CDR3 is TGTGCCTGGAGAGGGGGCGCGGGGCAGCCCCAGCATTTT. It yields the protein CAWRGGAGQPQHF.

V gene TRBV2 combines with J gene TRBJ2-1, with 11 bases that match TRBD2. This CDR3 is built from 13 residues. V dropped 8 bases and J dropped 3; count of bases not matched to a gene: 0. Germline V gene data show CDR1 as SNHLY and CDR2 as FYNNEI. The DNA of the CDR3 is TGTGCCAGCCTAGCGGGGGGCTACAATGAGCAGTTCTTC. Its protein product is CASLAGGYNEQFF.

Here the CDR3 DNA reads TGTGCCAGTAGTACCGGTCTGGCAGGGCGGAGAGAAAAACTGTTTTTT. Encoded protein: CASSTGLAGRREKLFF. J is TRBJ1-4 and V is TRBV19; D possibly corresponds to TRBD1 (5 bases). The CDR3 has 16 amino acids. V lost 4 bases and J 8 bases, leaving 20 bases between the germline ends. The germline V gene encodes CDR1 LNHDA and CDR2 SQIVND (reference sequence).

There are a few counts of this clone. The chain carries TRBV11-2 and TRBJ2-7, with D possibly being TRBD1 or TRBD2 (5 bases each). The length of the CDR3 is 12 residues. Per germline, CDR1 SGHAT and CDR2 FQNNGV. The germline V and J ends were trimmed by 1 base and 7 bases, with 8 bases remaining between them. CDR3 DNA sequence: TGTGCCAGCAGCTTAGGAGGGGTAGAGCAGTACTTC. Amino acids: CASSLGGVEQYF.

The DNA of the CDR3 is TGTGCCAGCAGTTCTTACAGGGGGGAGACCCAGTACTTC. This codes for CASSSYRGETQYF. V is TRBV28 and J is TRBJ2-5; 8 bases map to TRBD1. The CDR3 runs 13 residues. CDR1 MDHEN and CDR2 SYDVKM come from the germline V gene. Trimming at V came to 4 bases and at J to 5 bases, leaving 3 bases not matched to a gene.

The chain combines TRBV5-1 with TRBJ2-2; D is possibly TRBD1 (5 bases). The CDR3 totals 14 residues. V dropped 0 bases and J dropped 6 bases, with 9 bases sitting between them. Germline V lookup: CDR1 SGHRS, CDR2 YFSETQ. The CDR3, as DNA: TGCGCCAGCAGCTTGGAAGGGGTGGCCGGGGAGCTGTTTTTT. This gives the protein CASSLEGVAGELFF.

V usage is TRBV10-1 and J usage is TRBJ2-3; 9 bases line up with TRBD1. Per the germline V gene, CDR1 is WNHNN and CDR2 is SYGVQD (reference sequence). There are 14 residues in the CDR3. V dropped 5 bases and J dropped 3; count of bases not matched to a gene: 3. Here the CDR3 reads CASSPGTGTDTQYF. In DNA, the CDR3 is TGCGCCAGCAGTCCCGGGACAGGGACAGATACGCAGTATTTT.

This rearrangement joins TRBV29-1 to TRBJ1-2; D unclear. The germline CDR1 and CDR2 sequences are SQVTM and ANQGSEA. This CDR3 region has 15 residues. Between the trimmed V and J ends, which lost 7 bases and 5 bases, there was a span of 23 bases. The CDR3 reads CSGVDMGSPTYGYTF. CDR3 coding DNA: TGCAGCGGTGTCGATATGGGATCCCCAACTTATGGCTACACCTTC.

The sample holds a few counts of this clone. This chain links TRBV11-2 with TRBJ1-5, with unresolved D. In germline, CDR1 is SGHAT, CDR2 FQNNGV. This CDR3 is built from 14 residues. V lost 8 bases to trimming and J lost 3 bases, with 14 bases between them. The chain's CDR3 is CASAPEGNNQPQHF. CDR3 DNA: TGTGCCAGCGCCCCCGAGGGTAACAATCAGCCCCAGCATTTT.

V gene TRBV5-1 combines with J gene TRBJ2-7; 9 nucleotides line up with TRBD1. In germline, CDR1 is SGHRS, CDR2 YFSETQ. The V and J ends lost 6 bases and 6 bases, in that order; junction bases with no gene match: 10. The CDR3 is made up of 14 amino acids. The CDR3, as DNA: TGCGCCAGCAAAAGTACGGGACAGGGACGCGAGCAGTACTTC. Encoded protein: CASKSTGQGREQYF.